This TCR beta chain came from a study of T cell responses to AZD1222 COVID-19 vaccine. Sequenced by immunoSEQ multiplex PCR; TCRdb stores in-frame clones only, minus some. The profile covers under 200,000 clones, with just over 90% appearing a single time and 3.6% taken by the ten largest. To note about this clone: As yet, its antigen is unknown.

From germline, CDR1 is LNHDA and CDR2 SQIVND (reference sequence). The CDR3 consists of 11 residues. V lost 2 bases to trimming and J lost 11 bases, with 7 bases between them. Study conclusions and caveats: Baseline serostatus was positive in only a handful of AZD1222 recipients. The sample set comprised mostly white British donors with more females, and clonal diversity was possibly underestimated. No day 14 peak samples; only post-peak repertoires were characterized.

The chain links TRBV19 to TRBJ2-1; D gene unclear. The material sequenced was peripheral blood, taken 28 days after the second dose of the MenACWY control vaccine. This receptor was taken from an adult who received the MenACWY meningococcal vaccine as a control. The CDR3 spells CASSINRKQFF. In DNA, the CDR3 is TGTGCCAGTAGTATAAACAGAAAGCAGTTCTTC.